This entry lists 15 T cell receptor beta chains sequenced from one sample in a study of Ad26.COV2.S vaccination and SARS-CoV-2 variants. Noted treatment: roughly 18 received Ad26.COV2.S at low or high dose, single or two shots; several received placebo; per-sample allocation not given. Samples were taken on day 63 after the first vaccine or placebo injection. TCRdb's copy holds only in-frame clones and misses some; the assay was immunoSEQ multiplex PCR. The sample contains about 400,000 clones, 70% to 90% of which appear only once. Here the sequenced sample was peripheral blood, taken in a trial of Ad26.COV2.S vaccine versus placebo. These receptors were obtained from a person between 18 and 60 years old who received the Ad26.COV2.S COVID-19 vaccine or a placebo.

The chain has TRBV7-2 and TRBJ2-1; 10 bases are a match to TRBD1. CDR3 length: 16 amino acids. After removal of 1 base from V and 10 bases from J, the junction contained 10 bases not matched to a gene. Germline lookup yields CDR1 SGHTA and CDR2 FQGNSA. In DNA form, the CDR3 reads TGTGCCAGCAGCTTAGACGTGGGGACAGGGGTATGGGAGCAGTTCTTC. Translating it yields CASSLDVGTGVWEQFF.

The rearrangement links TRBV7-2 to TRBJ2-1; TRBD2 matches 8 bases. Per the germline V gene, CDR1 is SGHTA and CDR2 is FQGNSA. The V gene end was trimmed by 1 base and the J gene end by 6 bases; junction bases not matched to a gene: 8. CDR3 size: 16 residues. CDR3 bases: TGTGCCAGCAGCTTAGGATGGAGCGGGAGTATCAATGAGCAGTTCTTC. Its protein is CASSLGWSGSINEQFF.

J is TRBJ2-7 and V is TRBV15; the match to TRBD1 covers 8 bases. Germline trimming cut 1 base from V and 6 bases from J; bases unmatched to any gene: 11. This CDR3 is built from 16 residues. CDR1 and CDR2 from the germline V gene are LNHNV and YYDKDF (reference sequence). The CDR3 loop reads CATSRGVDRGRVEQYF. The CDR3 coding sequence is TGTGCCACCAGCAGAGGGGTTGACAGGGGAAGGGTCGAGCAGTACTTC.

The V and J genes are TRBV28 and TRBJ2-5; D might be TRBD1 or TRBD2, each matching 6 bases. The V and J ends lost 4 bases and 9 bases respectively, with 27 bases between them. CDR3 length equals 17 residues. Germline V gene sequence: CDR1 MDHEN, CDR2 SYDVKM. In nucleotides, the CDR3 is TGTGCCAGCAGTTGGGCGCAGGGGACGGGTGCCCCGGGAGCCCAGTACTTC. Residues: CASSWAQGTGAPGAQYF.

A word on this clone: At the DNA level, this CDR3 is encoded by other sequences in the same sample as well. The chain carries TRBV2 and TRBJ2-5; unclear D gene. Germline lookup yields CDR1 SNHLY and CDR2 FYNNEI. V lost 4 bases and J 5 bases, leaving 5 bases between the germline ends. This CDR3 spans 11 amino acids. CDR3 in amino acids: CASSVSETQYF. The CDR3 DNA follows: TGTGCCAGCAGTGTTTCGGAGACCCAGTACTTC.

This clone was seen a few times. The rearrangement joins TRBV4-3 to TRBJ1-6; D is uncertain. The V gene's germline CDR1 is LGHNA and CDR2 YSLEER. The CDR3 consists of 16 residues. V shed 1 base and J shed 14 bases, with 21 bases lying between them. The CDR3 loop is CASSQAWRRKVGALHF. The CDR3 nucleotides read TGCGCCAGCAGCCAAGCCTGGCGGAGGAAAGTAGGAGCCCTCCACTTT.

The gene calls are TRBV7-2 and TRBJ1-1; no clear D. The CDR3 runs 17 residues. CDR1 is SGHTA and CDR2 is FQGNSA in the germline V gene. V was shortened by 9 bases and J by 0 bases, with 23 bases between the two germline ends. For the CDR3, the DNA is TGTGCCAGTCGGAAGTCAGGCTTACCCCCATTGAACACTGAAGCTTTCTTT. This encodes CASRKSGLPPLNTEAFF.

Here the CDR3 DNA reads TGTGCCACCAGTTACTCGGGACAGGGGGCGGGAGAGACCCAGTACTTC. Encoded protein: CATSYSGQGAGETQYF. V is TRBV24-1 and J is TRBJ2-5; TRBD1 aligns across 12 bases. Trimming at V came to 6 bases and at J to 4 bases, leaving 8 bases not matched to a gene. Germline V gives CDR1 KGHDR, CDR2 SFDVKD. The CDR3 is made up of 16 amino acids.

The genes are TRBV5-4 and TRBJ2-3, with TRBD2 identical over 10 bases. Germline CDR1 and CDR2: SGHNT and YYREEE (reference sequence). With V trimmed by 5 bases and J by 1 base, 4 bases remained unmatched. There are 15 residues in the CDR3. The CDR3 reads CASRPSGSGTDTQYF. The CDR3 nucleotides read TGTGCCAGCAGACCTAGCGGGAGCGGCACAGATACGCAGTATTTT. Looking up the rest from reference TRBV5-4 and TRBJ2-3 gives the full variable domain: ETGVTQSPTHLIKTRGQQVTLRCSSQSGHNTVSWYQQALGQGPQFIFQYYREEENGRGNFPPRFSGLQFPNYSSELNVNALELDDSALYLCASRPSGSGTDTQYFGPGTRLTVL.

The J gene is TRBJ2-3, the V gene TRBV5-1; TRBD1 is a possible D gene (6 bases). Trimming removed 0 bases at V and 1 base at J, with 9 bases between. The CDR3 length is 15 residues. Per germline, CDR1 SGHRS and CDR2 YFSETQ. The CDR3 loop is CASSLGKGGTDTQYF. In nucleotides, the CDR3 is TGCGCCAGCAGCTTGGGAAAGGGGGGCACAGATACGCAGTATTTT. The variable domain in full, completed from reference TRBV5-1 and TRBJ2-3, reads KAGVTQTPRYLIKTRGQQVTLSCSPISGHRSVSWYQQTPGQGLQFLFEYFSETQRNKGNFPGRFSGRQFSNSRSEMNVSTLELGDSALYLCASSLGKGGTDTQYFGPGTRLTVL.

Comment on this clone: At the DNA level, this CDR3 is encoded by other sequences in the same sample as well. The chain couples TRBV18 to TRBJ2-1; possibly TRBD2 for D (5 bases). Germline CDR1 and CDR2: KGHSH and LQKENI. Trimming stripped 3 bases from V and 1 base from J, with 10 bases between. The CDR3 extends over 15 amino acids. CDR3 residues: CASSPTSGSYNEQFF. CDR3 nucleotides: TGTGCCAGCTCACCTACTAGTGGTTCCTACAATGAGCAGTTCTTC.

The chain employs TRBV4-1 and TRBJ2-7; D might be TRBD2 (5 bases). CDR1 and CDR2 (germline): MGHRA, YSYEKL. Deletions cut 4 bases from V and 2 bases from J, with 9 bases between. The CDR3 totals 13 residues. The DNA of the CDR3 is TGCGCCAGCAGCCTAGACTACACCTACGAGCAGTACTTC. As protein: CASSLDYTYEQYF.

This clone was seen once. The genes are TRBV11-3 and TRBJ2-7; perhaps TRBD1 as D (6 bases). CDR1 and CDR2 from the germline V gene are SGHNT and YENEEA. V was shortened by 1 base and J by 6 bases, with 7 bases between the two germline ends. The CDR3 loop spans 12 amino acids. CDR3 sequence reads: CASSLGTAEQYF. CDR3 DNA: TGTGCCAGCAGCTTAGGGACAGCCGAGCAGTACTTC.

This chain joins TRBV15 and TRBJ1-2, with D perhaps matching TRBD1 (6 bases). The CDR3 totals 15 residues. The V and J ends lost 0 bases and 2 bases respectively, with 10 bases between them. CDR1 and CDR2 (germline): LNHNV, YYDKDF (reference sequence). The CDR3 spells CATSRDTGRNYGYTF. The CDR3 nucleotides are TGTGCCACCAGCAGAGATACAGGGAGGAACTATGGCTACACCTTC.

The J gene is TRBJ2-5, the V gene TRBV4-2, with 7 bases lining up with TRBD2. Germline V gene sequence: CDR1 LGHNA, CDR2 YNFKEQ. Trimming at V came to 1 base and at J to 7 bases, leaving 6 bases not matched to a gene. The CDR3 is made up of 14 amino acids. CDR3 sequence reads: CASSQVLAMGTQYF. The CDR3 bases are TGTGCCAGCAGCCAAGTACTAGCGATGGGGACCCAGTACTTC.